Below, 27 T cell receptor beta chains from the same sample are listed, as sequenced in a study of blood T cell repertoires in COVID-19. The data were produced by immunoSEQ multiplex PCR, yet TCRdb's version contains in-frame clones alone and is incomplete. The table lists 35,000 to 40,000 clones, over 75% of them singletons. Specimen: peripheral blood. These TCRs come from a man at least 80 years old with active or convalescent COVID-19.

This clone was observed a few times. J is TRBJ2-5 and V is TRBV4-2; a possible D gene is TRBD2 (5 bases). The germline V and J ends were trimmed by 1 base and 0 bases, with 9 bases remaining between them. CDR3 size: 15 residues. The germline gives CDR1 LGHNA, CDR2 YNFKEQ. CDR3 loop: CASSQGGANQETQYF. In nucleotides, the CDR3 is TGTGCCAGCAGCCAAGGGGGAGCTAACCAAGAGACCCAGTACTTC.

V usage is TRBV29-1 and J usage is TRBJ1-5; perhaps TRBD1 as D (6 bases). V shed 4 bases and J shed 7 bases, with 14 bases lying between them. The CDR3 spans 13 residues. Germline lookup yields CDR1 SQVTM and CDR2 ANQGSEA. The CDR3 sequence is CSVADRSEQPQHF. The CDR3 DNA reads TGCAGCGTTGCTGACAGGTCCGAGCAGCCCCAGCATTTT.

CDR3 sequence reads: CASSLGRDRWPPDSNQPQHF. The CDR3 nucleotides are TGTGCCAGCAGCTTGGGACGGGACAGGTGGCCGCCCGATAGCAATCAGCCCCAGCATTTT. The gene calls are TRBV7-8 and TRBJ1-5; 8 nucleotides line up with TRBD1. The length of the CDR3 is 20 residues. Germline loops: CDR1 SGHVS, CDR2 FQNEAQ. V was clipped by 3 bases and J by 0 bases; unmatched bases: 16.

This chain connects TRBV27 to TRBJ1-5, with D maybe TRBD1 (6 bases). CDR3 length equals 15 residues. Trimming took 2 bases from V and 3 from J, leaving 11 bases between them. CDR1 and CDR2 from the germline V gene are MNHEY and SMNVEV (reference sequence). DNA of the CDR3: TGTGCCAGCAGTTTAAAGCAGGGGCTCAATCAGCCCCAGCATTTT. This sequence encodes CASSLKQGLNQPQHF.

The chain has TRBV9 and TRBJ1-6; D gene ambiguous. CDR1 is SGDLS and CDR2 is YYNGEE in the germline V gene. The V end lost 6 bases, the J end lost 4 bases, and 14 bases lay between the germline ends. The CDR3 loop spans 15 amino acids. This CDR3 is CASNPSGRYNSPLHF. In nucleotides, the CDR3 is TGTGCCAGCAACCCTTCCGGGAGGTATAATTCACCCCTCCACTTT.

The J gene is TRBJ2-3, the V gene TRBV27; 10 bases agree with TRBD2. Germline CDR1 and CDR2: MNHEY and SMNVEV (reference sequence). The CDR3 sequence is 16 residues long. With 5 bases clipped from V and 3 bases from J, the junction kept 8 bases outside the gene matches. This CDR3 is CASSLVAGGGTDTQYF. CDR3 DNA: TGTGCCAGCAGTCTCGTAGCGGGAGGAGGGACAGATACGCAGTATTTT.

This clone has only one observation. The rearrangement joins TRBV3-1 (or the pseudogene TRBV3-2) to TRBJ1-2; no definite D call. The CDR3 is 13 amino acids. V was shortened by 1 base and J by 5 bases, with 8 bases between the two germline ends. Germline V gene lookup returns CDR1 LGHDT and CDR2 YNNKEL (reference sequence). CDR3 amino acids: CASSQVREYGYTF. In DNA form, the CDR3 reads TGTGCCAGCAGCCAAGTTCGGGAATATGGCTACACCTTC.

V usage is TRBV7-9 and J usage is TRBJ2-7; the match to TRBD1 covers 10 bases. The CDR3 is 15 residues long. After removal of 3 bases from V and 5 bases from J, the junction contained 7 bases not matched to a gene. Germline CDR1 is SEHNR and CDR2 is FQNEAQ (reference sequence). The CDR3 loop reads CASSLSGQGFDEQYF. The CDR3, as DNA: TGTGCCAGCAGCTTGTCGGGACAGGGGTTCGACGAGCAGTACTTC.

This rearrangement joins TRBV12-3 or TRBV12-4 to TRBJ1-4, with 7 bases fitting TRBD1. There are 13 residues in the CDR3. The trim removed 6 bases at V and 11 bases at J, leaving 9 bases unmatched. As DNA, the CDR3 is TGTGCCAGCAGCTTCGACAGGGTCGGGAAACTGTTTTTT. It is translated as CASSFDRVGKLFF.

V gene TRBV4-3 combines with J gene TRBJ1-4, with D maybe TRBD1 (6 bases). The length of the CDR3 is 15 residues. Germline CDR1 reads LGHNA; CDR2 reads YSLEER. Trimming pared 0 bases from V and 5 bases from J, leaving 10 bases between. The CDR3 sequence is CASSQDRQENEKLFF. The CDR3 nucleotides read TGCGCCAGCAGCCAAGATAGACAGGAAAATGAAAAACTGTTTTTT.

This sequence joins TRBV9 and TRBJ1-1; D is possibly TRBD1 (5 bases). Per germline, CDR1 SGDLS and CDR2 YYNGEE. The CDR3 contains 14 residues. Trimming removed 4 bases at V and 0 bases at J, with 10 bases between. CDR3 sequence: CASSPRQLNTEAFF. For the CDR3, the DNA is TGTGCCAGCAGCCCCCGACAGTTGAACACTGAAGCTTTCTTT.

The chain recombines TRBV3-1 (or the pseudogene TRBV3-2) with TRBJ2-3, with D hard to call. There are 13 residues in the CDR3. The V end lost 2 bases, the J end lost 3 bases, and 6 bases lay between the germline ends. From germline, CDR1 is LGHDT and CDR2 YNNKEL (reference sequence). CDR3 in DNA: TGTGCCAGCAGCCAACTTGAGACAGATACGCAGTATTTT. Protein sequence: CASSQLETDTQYF.

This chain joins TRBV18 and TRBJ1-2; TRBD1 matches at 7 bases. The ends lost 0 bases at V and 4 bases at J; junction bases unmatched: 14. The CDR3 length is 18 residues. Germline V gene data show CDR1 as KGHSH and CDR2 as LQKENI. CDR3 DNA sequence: TGTGCCAGCTCACCACCGCGTATCGGGACAGATTTCGTCTATGGCTACACCTTC. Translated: CASSPPRIGTDFVYGYTF.

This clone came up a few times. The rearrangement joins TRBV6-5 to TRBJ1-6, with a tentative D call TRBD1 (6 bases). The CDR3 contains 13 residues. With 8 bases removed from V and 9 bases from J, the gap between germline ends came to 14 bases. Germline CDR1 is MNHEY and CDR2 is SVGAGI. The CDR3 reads CASHAGAASPLHF. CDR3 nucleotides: TGTGCCAGCCATGCAGGGGCGGCTTCACCCCTCCACTTT.

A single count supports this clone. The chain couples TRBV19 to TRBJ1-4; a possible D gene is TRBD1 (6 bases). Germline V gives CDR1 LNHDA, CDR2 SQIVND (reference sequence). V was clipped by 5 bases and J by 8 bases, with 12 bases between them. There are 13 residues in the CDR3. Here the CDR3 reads CASSGGTDEKLFF. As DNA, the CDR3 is TGTGCCAGTAGTGGGGGCACGGACGAAAAACTGTTTTTT.

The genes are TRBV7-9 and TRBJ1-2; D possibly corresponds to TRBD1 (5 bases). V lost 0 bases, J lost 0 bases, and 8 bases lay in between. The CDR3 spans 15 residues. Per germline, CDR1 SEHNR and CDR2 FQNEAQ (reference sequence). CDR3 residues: CASSLAGGTNYGYTF. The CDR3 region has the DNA TGTGCCAGCAGCTTAGCCGGGGGAACTAACTATGGCTACACCTTC.

The CDR3 region is CASSQDLTGPGNTIYF. In nucleotides, the CDR3 is TGTGCCAGCAGCCAAGATTTAACAGGCCCTGGAAACACCATATATTTT. This chain uses TRBV3-1 (or the pseudogene TRBV3-2) with TRBJ1-3; a weak D match, TRBD1 (5 bases). In germline, CDR1 is LGHDT, CDR2 YNNKEL (reference sequence). The CDR3 loop spans 16 amino acids. Deletions cut 0 bases from V and 2 bases from J, with 11 bases between.

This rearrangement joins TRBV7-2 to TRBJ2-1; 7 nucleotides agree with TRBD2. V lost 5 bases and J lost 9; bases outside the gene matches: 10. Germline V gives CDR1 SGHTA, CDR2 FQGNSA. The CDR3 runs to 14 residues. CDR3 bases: TGTGCCAGCAGCCCCGGGGGGAGTAACTCTGAGCAGTTCTTC. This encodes CASSPGGSNSEQFF.

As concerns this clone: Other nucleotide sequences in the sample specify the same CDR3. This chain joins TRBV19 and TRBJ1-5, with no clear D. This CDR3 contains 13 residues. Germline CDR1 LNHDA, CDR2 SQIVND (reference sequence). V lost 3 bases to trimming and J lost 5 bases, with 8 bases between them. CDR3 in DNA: TGTGCCAGTAGTATGGGCCGAGATCAGCCCCAGCATTTT. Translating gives CASSMGRDQPQHF.

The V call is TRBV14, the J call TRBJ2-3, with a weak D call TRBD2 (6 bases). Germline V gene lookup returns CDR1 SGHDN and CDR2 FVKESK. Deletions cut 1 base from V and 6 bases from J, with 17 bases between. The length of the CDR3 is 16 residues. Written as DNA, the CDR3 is TGTGCCAGCAGCCAAGGGGTTAACCGGAGGGGTGATACGCAGTATTTT. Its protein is CASSQGVNRRGDTQYF.

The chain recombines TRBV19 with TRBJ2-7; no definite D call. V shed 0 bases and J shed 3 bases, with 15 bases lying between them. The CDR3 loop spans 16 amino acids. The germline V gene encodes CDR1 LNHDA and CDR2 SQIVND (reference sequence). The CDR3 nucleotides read TGTGCCAGTAGTATAGATAGCAGTATTTCCCGCTACGAGCAGTACTTC. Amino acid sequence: CASSIDSSISRYEQYF. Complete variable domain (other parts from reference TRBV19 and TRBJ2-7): DGGITQSPKYLFRKEGQNVTLSCEQNLNHDAMYWYRQDPGQGLRLIYYSQIVNDFQKGDIAEGYSVSREKKESFPLTVTSAQKNPTAFYLCASSIDSSISRYEQYFGPGTRLTVT.

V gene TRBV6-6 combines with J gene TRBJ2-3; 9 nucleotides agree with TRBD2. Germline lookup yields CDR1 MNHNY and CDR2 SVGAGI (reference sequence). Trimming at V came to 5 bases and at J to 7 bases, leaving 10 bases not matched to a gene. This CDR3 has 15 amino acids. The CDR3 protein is CASSTLAGEGNTQYF. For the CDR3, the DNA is TGTGCCAGCAGTACGTTAGCGGGAGAGGGAAATACGCAGTATTTT.

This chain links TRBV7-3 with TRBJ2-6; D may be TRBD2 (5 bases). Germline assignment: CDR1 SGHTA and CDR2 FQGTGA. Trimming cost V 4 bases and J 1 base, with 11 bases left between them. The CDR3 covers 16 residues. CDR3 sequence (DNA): TGTGCCAGCAGCTCATCGCCGGGGTCTGGGGCCAACGTCCTGACTTTC. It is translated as CASSSSPGSGANVLTF.

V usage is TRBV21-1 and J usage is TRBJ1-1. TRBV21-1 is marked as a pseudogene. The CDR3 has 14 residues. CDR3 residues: CASGPRKMNTEAFF. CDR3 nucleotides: TGTGCCAGCGGTCCGAGAAAGATGAACACTGAAGCTTTCTTT.

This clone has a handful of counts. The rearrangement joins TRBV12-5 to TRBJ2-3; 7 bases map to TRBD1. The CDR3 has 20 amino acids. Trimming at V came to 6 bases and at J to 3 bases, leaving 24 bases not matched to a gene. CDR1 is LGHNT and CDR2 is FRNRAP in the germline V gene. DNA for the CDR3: TGTGCTAGTGGGTTTTTGGGACAGCCTCTGATAGGGGGCCCTACAGATACGCAGTATTTT. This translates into CASGFLGQPLIGGPTDTQYF.

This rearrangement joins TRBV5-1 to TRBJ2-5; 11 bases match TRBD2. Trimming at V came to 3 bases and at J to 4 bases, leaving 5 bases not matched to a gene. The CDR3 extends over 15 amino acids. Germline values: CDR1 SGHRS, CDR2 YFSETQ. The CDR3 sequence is CASSSGLAVGETQYF. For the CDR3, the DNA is TGCGCCAGCAGCTCGGGACTAGCGGTGGGAGAGACCCAGTACTTC.

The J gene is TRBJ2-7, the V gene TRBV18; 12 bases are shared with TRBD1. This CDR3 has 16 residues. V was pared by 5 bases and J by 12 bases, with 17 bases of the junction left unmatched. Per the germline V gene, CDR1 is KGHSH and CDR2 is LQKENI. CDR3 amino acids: CASSANAGTGGQKTYF. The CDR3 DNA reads TGTGCCAGCTCAGCAAACGCTGGGACAGGGGGCCAGAAAACGTACTTC.